The 21 T cell receptor beta chains presented below share a single source sample, sequenced in a study of cytomegalovirus exposure and HLA in healthy donors. 13 Jbeta primers and 60 Vbeta primers were used for the PCR. Repertoires were generated with immunoSEQ multiplex PCR, while TCRdb's copy carries only in-frame clones and drops some. The profile shows approximately 300,000 clones, under 90% of them singletons. Material: PBMCs. The source is a girl under 10 years old in good health and CMV-seronegative.

This chain uses TRBV19 with TRBJ2-2, with D perhaps TRBD1 (6 bases). Germline V CDR1 and CDR2: LNHDA, SQIVND (reference sequence). V was shortened by 3 bases and J by 4 bases, with 18 bases between the two germline ends. There are 17 residues in the CDR3. CDR3 sequence reads: CASSISAPGVFTGELFF. The DNA for the CDR3 is TGTGCCAGTAGTATTTCGGCACCAGGGGTATTCACCGGGGAGCTGTTTTTT.

The chain carries TRBV14 and TRBJ2-4; tentative D call: TRBD1 (7 bases). The CDR3 covers 17 residues. The V gene's germline CDR1 is SGHDN and CDR2 FVKESK. Deletions cut 4 bases from V and 0 bases from J, with 16 bases between. In nucleotides, the CDR3 is TGTGCCAGCAGCCGCGGGACAGATAGACTAGCCAAAAACATTCAGTACTTC. The encoded protein is CASSRGTDRLAKNIQYF.

Regarding this clone: The junction differs from germline at one of its ends, possibly a read error. V is TRBV11-1 and J is TRBJ2-7; 8 bases line up with TRBD1. Germline CDR1 SGHAT, CDR2 FQDESV (reference sequence). CDR3 length equals 13 residues. CDR3: CASSLEPGRGPNF. The CDR3 DNA is TGTGCCAGCAGCTTAGAGCCGGGCAGGGGGCCGAATTTC.

This clone was observed a handful of times. The rearrangement joins TRBV2 to TRBJ1-1, with D hard to call. Germline CDR1 and CDR2: SNHLY and FYNNEI. The germline V and J ends were trimmed by 4 bases and 0 bases, with 6 bases remaining between them. The CDR3 totals 13 residues. The CDR3 DNA reads as TGTGCCAGCAGTGCTGAGGTGAACACTGAAGCTTTCTTT. Translated, it gives CASSAEVNTEAFF.

The chain employs TRBV21-1 and TRBJ2-5; TRBD2, the table's D call, was not compared with the DNA. TRBV21-1 is a pseudogene segment. The CDR3 is 14 amino acids. DNA of the CDR3: TGTGCCAGCAGCAAAATAGAATTCGAAGAGACCCAGTACTTC. Protein sequence: CASSKIEFEETQYF.

The CDR3 DNA reads TGTGCCAGCAGCTTAGTCATCGACTCAAAAGCTTTCTTT. Encoded protein: CASSLVIDSKAFF. V gene TRBV13 combines with J gene TRBJ1-1; D is ambiguous. CDR1 is PRHDT and CDR2 is FYEKMQ in the germline V gene (reference sequence). The CDR3 has 13 amino acids. V gave up 1 base and J gave up 9 bases, with 12 bases separating them.

Of note for this clone: Other DNA sequences within the sample encode an identical CDR3. This chain uses TRBV7-3 with TRBJ1-2; D is perhaps TRBD1 (6 bases). Germline CDR1 and CDR2: SGHTA and FQGTGA. V lost 6 bases to trimming and J lost 2 bases, with 10 bases between them. CDR3 size: 13 residues. The CDR3 DNA follows: TGTGCCAGCAGTCCCGACAGGAACTATGGCTACACCTTC. It specifies CASSPDRNYGYTF.

The gene calls are TRBV7-9 and TRBJ2-5; 7 bases are a match to TRBD1. The germline V gene has CDR1 SEHNR and CDR2 FQNEAQ (reference sequence). V lost 3 bases, J lost 2 bases, and 3 bases stayed unmatched. This CDR3 contains 14 residues. CDR3: CASSFRDSQETQYF. CDR3 DNA: TGTGCCAGCAGCTTCCGGGACAGTCAAGAGACCCAGTACTTC.

The V call is TRBV18, the J call TRBJ1-4, with 9 bases that match TRBD1. The CDR3 extends over 15 amino acids. Germline CDR1 and CDR2: KGHSH and LQKENI. The trim removed 2 bases at V and 6 bases at J, leaving 4 bases unmatched. This CDR3 reads CASSPSGQGHEKLFF. For the CDR3, the DNA is TGTGCCAGCTCACCATCGGGACAGGGACATGAAAAACTGTTTTTT.

The rearrangement links TRBV10-3 to TRBJ2-7; 11 bases are a match to TRBD2. Trimming at V came to 8 bases and at J to 4 bases, leaving 4 bases not matched to a gene. CDR3 length equals 13 residues. Germline lookup yields CDR1 ENHRY and CDR2 SYGVKD. This CDR3 reads CAIGSSGRYEQYF. In DNA, the CDR3 is TGTGCCATCGGATCTAGCGGGAGGTACGAGCAGTACTTC.

CDR3 sequence (DNA): TGTGCCAGCAGTTTATACCCTAGCCAAGAGACCCAGTACTTC. Translating gives CASSLYPSQETQYF. The rearrangement links TRBV27 to TRBJ2-5; no reliable D call. The CDR3 is 14 residues long. Germline assignment: CDR1 MNHEY and CDR2 SMNVEV (reference sequence). Trimming took 1 base from V and 1 from J, leaving 7 bases between them.

The V call is TRBV28, the J call TRBJ1-2; 11 bases align to TRBD1. The CDR3 spans 16 residues. Germline lookup yields CDR1 MDHEN and CDR2 SYDVKM. The V and J ends lost 6 bases and 4 bases, in that order; junction bases with no gene match: 10. DNA for the CDR3: TGTGCCAGCAGCTATGGGGACAGGGGGTTTATCTATGGCTACACCTTC. It translates to CASSYGDRGFIYGYTF.

The chain joins TRBV4-1 to TRBJ2-2, with TRBD1 as a possible D gene (5 bases). Trimming cost V 3 bases and J 2 bases, with 13 bases left between them. CDR3 length: 16 amino acids. Looked up from germline, CDR1 is MGHRA and CDR2 is YSYEKL. CDR3 coding DNA: TGCGCCAGCAGCCACCCTGGTGGGGCAAACACCGGGGAGCTGTTTTTT. It encodes CASSHPGGANTGELFF.

V and J are TRBV5-4 and TRBJ1-2, with TRBD1 matching 10 bases. The CDR3 length is 15 residues. V lost 3 bases and J lost 4; bases outside the gene matches: 6. The germline V gene has CDR1 SGHNT and CDR2 YYREEE (reference sequence). The CDR3 here is CASSWGQGIGYGYTF. In DNA form, the CDR3 reads TGTGCCAGCAGCTGGGGACAGGGGATTGGCTATGGCTACACCTTC.

The chain couples TRBV7-9 to TRBJ2-3; D remains ambiguous. This CDR3 region has 16 residues. The V and J ends lost 2 bases and 0 bases respectively, with 12 bases between them. CDR1 and CDR2 from the germline V gene are SEHNR and FQNEAQ (reference sequence). CDR3 sequence reads: CASSLSLGPSTDTQYF. CDR3 in DNA: TGTGCCAGCAGCTTAAGTTTGGGCCCTAGCACAGATACGCAGTATTTT.

This chain uses TRBV7-3 with TRBJ2-1; D might be TRBD1 (6 bases). The V gene's germline CDR1 is SGHTA and CDR2 FQGTGA. This CDR3 region has 13 residues. V lost 3 bases and J 8 bases, leaving 11 bases between the germline ends. The CDR3 loop reads CASSFRTEDEQFF. The DNA for the CDR3 is TGTGCCAGCAGCTTCAGGACAGAAGATGAGCAGTTCTTC.

The sample holds one count of this clone. The junction departs from the called germline gene at one end, perhaps through a read error. Other DNA sequences from this sample encode an identical CDR3 as well. The chain has TRBV5-6 and TRBJ2-4, with D uncertain. The CDR3 contains 13 residues. Germline V lookup: CDR1 SGHDT, CDR2 YYEEEE. The CDR3 loop reads CASKAVAKNIQYF. CDR3 in DNA: TGTGCTTCTAAGGCGGTAGCCAAGAACATTCAGTACTTC.

The V and J genes are TRBV14 and TRBJ2-7; 12 bases align to TRBD2. The CDR3 spans 16 residues. From germline, CDR1 is SGHDN and CDR2 FVKESK. The trim removed 2 bases at V and 4 bases at J, leaving 6 bases unmatched. CDR3 in amino acids: CASSQLLTSGGYEQYF. DNA of the CDR3: TGTGCCAGCAGCCAACTATTGACTAGCGGGGGATACGAGCAGTACTTC.

The chain joins TRBV7-9 to TRBJ2-1, with D maybe TRBD2 (6 bases). Trimming left V 0 bases short and J 4 bases short, with 7 bases between. Germline CDR1 SEHNR, CDR2 FQNEAQ (reference sequence). The CDR3 is made up of 14 amino acids. This chain's CDR3 is CASSLAEGYNEQFF. CDR3 DNA sequence: TGTGCCAGCAGCTTAGCGGAGGGATACAATGAGCAGTTCTTC. Using reference TRBV7-9 and TRBJ2-1 for the parts outside the CDR3, the full variable domain is DTGVSQNPRHKITKRGQNVTFRCDPISEHNRLYWYRQTLGQGPEFLTYFQNEAQLEKSRLLSDRFSAERPKGSFSTLEIQRTEQGDSAMYLCASSLAEGYNEQFFGPGTRLTVL.

The chain is built from TRBV9 and TRBJ2-1, with 15 bases fitting TRBD2. Trimming cost V 3 bases and J 0 bases; bases outside gene matches: 7. Germline CDR1 is SGDLS and CDR2 is YYNGEE. This CDR3 region has 19 residues. This CDR3 reads CASSAAGLAGGSSYNEQFF. The CDR3 DNA follows: TGTGCCAGCAGCGCCGCGGGACTAGCGGGGGGCAGCTCCTACAATGAGCAGTTCTTC.

This clone was found a few times. This chain joins TRBV7-3 and TRBJ2-1; maybe TRBD1 (6 bases). V dropped 5 bases and J dropped 0 bases, with 23 bases sitting between them. This CDR3 region has 19 residues. Germline CDR1 is SGHTA and CDR2 is FQGTGA. The CDR3 coding sequence is TGTGCCAGCAGCCCCTTGGATGCAACTACAGGGCGCTCCTACAATGAGCAGTTCTTC. Its protein is CASSPLDATTGRSYNEQFF.